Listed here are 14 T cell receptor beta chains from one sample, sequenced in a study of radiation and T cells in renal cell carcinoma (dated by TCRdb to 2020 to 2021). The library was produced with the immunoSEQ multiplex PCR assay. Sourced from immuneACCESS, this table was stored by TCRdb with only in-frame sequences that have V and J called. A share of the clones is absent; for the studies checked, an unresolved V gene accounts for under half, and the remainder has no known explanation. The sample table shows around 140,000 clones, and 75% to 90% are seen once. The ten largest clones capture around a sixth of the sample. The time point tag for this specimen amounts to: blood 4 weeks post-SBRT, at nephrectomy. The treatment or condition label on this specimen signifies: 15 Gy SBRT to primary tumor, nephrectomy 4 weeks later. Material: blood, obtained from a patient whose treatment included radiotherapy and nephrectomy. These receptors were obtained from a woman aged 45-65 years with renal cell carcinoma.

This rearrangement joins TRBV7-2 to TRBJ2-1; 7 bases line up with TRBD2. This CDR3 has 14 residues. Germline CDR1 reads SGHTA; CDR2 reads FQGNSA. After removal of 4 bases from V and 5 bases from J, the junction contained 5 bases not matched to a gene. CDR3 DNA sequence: TGTGCCAGCAGCTCGACTAGCCGCAACAATGAGCAGTTCTTC. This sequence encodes CASSSTSRNNEQFF. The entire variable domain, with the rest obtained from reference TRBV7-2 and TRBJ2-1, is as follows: GAGVSQSPSNKVTEKGKDVELRCDPISGHTALYWYRQSLGQGLEFLIYFQGNSAPDKSGLPSDRFSAERTGGSVSTLTIQRTQQEDSAVYLCASSSTSRNNEQFFGPGTRLTVL.

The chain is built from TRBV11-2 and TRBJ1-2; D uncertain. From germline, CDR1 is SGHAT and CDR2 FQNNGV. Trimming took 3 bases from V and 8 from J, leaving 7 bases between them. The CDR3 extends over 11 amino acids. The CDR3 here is CASSFRAGYTF. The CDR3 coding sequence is TGTGCCAGCAGCTTTAGGGCGGGCTACACCTTC. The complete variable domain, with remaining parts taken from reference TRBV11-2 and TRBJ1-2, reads EAGVAQSPRYKIIEKRQSVAFWCNPISGHATLYWYQQILGQGPKLLIQFQNNGVVDDSQLPKDRFSAERLKGVDSTLKIQPAKLEDSAVYLCASSFRAGYTFGSGTRLTVV.

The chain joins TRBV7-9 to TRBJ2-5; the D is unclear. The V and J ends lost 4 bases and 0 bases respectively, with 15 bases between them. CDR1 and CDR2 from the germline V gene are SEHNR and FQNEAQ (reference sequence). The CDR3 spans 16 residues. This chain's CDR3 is CASSSGAWLNQETQYF. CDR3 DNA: TGTGCCAGCAGCTCCGGCGCGTGGCTGAACCAAGAGACCCAGTACTTC. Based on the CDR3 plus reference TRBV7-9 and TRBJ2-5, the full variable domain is DTGVSQNPRHKITKRGQNVTFRCDPISEHNRLYWYRQTLGQGPEFLTYFQNEAQLEKSRLLSDRFSAERPKGSFSTLEIQRTEQGDSAMYLCASSSGAWLNQETQYFGPGTRLLVL.

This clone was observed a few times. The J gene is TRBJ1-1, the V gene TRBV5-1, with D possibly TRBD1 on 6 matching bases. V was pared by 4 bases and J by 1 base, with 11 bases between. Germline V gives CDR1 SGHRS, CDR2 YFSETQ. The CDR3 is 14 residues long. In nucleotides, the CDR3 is TGCGCCAGCAGCGGATCACAGGGGAACACTGAAGCTTTCTTT. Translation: CASSGSQGNTEAFF.

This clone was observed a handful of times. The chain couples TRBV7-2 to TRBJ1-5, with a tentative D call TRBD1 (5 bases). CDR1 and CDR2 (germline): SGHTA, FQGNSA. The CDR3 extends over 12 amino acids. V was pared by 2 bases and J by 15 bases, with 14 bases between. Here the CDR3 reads CASSLRSPGGHF. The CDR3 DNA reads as TGTGCCAGCAGCTTACGTAGTCCTGGGGGGCATTTT.

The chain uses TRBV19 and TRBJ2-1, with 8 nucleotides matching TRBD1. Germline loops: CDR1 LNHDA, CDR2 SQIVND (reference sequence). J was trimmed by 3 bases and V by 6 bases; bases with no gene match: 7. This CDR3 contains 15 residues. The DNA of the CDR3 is TGTGCCAGTAGGACCAGACAGGGGAGCTACAATGAGCAGTTCTTC. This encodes CASRTRQGSYNEQFF.

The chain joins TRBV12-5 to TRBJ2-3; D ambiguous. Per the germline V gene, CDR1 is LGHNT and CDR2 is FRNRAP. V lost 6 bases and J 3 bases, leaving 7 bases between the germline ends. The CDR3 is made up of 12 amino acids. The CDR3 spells CASGGRTDTQYF. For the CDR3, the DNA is TGTGCTAGTGGAGGAAGAACAGATACGCAGTATTTT. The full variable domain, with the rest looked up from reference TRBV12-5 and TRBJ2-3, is DARVTQTPRHKVTEMGQEVTMRCQPILGHNTVFWYRQTMMQGLELLAYFRNRAPLDDSGMPKDRFSAEMPDATLATLKIQPSEPRDSAVYFCASGGRTDTQYFGPGTRLTVL.

CDR3 DNA: TGTGCCAGCAGCCGGCCAAATAGCAATCAGCCCCAGCATTTT. Its protein is CASSRPNSNQPQHF. The chain is built from TRBV7-2 and TRBJ1-5; no reliable D call. The length of the CDR3 is 14 residues. Trimming shortened V by 5 bases and J by 0 bases, and 8 bases separated the two germline ends. The germline CDR1 and CDR2 sequences are SGHTA and FQGNSA.

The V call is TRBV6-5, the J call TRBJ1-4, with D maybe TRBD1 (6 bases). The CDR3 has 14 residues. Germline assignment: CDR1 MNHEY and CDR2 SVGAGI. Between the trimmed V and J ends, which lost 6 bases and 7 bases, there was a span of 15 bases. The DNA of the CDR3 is TGTGCCAGCAGGTCAGGGGATGGGGGTGAAAAACTGTTTTTT. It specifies CASRSGDGGEKLFF.

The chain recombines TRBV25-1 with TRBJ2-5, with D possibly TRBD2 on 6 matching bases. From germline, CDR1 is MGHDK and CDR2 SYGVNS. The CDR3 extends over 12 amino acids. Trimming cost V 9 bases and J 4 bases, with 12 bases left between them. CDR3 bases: TGTGCCAGTCGGCAGGGAGGAGAGACCCAGTACTTC. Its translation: CASRQGGETQYF.

The CDR3 reads CASSLGRAYGYTF. DNA for the CDR3: TGTGCCAGCAGCTTGGGACGTGCTTATGGCTACACCTTC. The rearrangement links TRBV5-6 to TRBJ1-2, with D unclear. There are 13 residues in the CDR3. Germline lookup yields CDR1 SGHDT and CDR2 YYEEEE. The germline V and J ends were trimmed by 0 bases and 5 bases, with 8 bases remaining between them.

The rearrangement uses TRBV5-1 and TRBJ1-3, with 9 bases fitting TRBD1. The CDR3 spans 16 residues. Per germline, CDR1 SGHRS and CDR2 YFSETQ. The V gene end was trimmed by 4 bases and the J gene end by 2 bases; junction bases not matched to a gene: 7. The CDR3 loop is CASSGQGRRTGNTIYF. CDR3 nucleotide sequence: TGCGCCAGCAGCGGACAGGGGCGGAGGACTGGAAACACCATATATTTT.

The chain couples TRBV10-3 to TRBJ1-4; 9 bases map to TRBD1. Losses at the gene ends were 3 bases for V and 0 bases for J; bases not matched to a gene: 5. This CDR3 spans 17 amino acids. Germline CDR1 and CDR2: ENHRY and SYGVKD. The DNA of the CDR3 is TGTGCCATCAGTGACGGACAGGGGACCCCAACTAATGAAAAACTGTTTTTT. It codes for CAISDGQGTPTNEKLFF.

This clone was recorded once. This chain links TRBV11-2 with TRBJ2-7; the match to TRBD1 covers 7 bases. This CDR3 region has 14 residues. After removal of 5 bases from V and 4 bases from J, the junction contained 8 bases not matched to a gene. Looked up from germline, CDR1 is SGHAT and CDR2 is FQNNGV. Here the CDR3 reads CASSEVTGRYEQYF. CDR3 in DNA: TGTGCCAGCAGCGAAGTGACAGGGCGATACGAGCAGTACTTC.